The 31 T cell receptor beta chains given below trace back to one sample, sequenced in a study of siplizumab effects on memory and regulatory T cells. TCRdb's table, derived via immunoSEQ multiplex PCR, lists solely in-frame clones and lacks some. The sample has about 87,000 clones, approximately 90% seen once. Sequenced sample: CD4+ T cells sorted from blood. Receptors were obtained from a human donor in good health.

The chain uses TRBV28 and TRBJ2-2; 9 nucleotides match TRBD1. The CDR3 totals 16 residues. Trimming at V came to 10 bases and at J to 1 base, leaving 10 bases not matched to a gene. Per the germline V gene, CDR1 is MDHEN and CDR2 is SYDVKM. The CDR3 nucleotides read TGTGCCACGACCCCATCGGGACAGGGGAACACCGGGGAGCTGTTTTTT. Encoded protein: CATTPSGQGNTGELFF.

The gene calls are TRBV4-1 and TRBJ2-5; D perhaps matches TRBD1 (6 bases). The germline CDR1 and CDR2 sequences are MGHRA and YSYEKL. Between the trimmed V and J ends, which lost 1 base and 11 bases, there was a span of 17 bases. The CDR3 runs to 14 residues. Here the CDR3 reads CASSQVAGAGEQYF. CDR3 DNA: TGCGCCAGCAGCCAAGTGGCAGGGGCTGGAGAGCAGTACTTC.

The chain has TRBV2 and TRBJ2-7; 9 bases line up with TRBD2. Per germline, CDR1 SNHLY and CDR2 FYNNEI. V lost 7 bases and J lost 4; bases outside the gene matches: 8. The CDR3 length is 14 residues. The CDR3 bases are TGTGCCAGCAAGAGTAGCGGGAGTGCGTACGAGCAGTACTTC. It translates to CASKSSGSAYEQYF.

The chain couples TRBV28 to TRBJ2-7; 7 nucleotides align to TRBD2. Germline CDR1 MDHEN, CDR2 SYDVKM. The V gene end was trimmed by 10 bases and the J gene end by 2 bases; junction bases not matched to a gene: 11. The CDR3 runs to 14 residues. The CDR3 sequence is CATNSGLSPYEQYF. CDR3 coding DNA: TGTGCCACCAATAGCGGGTTGAGCCCCTACGAGCAGTACTTC.

The chain couples TRBV4-2 to TRBJ1-3; 8 bases map to TRBD1. V dropped 4 bases and J dropped 0; count of bases not matched to a gene: 5. CDR1 and CDR2 (germline): LGHNA, YNFKEQ. The CDR3 totals 16 residues. CDR3 DNA: TGTGCCAGCAGCCTGACAGGGGACTTCTCTGGAAACACCATATATTTT. As protein: CASSLTGDFSGNTIYF.

This clone was observed once. This chain links TRBV7-8 with TRBJ2-6; D is perhaps TRBD1 or TRBD2 (5 bases each). Germline V gene data show CDR1 as SGHVS and CDR2 as FQNEAQ. This CDR3 spans 15 amino acids. Trimming removed 5 bases from V and 0 bases from J, with 8 bases in between. The CDR3 DNA is TGTGCCAGCAGCCGTGGGGGCTCTGGGGCCAACGTCCTGACTTTC. As protein: CASSRGGSGANVLTF.

The chain links TRBV7-2 to TRBJ2-3, with unresolved D. Trimming pared 4 bases from V and 2 bases from J, leaving 4 bases between. Germline lookup yields CDR1 SGHTA and CDR2 FQGNSA. This CDR3 region has 12 residues. As DNA, the CDR3 is TGTGCCAGCAGCTACGCCACAGATACGCAGTATTTT. Its translation: CASSYATDTQYF.

The gene calls are TRBV4-1 and TRBJ1-2; maybe TRBD1 (5 bases). V lost 4 bases, J lost 2 bases, and 11 bases lay in between. From germline, CDR1 is MGHRA and CDR2 YSYEKL. CDR3 length equals 14 residues. CDR3 DNA: TGCGCCAGCAGCCCCCCGACAGCAAACTATGGCTACACCTTC. Protein: CASSPPTANYGYTF.

The chain is built from TRBV5-4 and TRBJ1-4; TRBD1 matches at 10 bases. CDR1 is SGHNT, CDR2 YYREEE, per germline (reference sequence). CDR3 length equals 15 residues. Losses at the gene ends were 0 bases for V and 7 bases for J; bases not matched to a gene: 3. CDR3 residues: CASSLAGQGVEKLFF. CDR3 in DNA: TGTGCCAGCAGCTTGGCCGGACAGGGGGTTGAAAAACTGTTTTTT.

This rearrangement joins TRBV9 to TRBJ1-4; TRBD1 matches 10 bases. The trim removed 4 bases at V and 8 bases at J, leaving 11 bases unmatched. CDR3 length equals 16 residues. The V gene's germline CDR1 is SGDLS and CDR2 YYNGEE. The CDR3 DNA follows: TGTGCCAGCAGCCCTTCCGGGACAGGGGTTCGGGAAAAACTGTTTTTT. Translation gives CASSPSGTGVREKLFF.

The rearrangement joins TRBV5-1 to TRBJ1-1; tentatively, D is TRBD1 (5 bases). The ends were cut back, 3 bases at V and 4 bases at J, with 7 bases in the middle. This CDR3 has 12 residues. Germline V lookup: CDR1 SGHRS, CDR2 YFSETQ. The CDR3 protein is CASSSGLTEAFF. DNA of the CDR3: TGCGCCAGCAGCTCGGGGCTCACTGAAGCTTTCTTT.

In the case of this clone: The same CDR3 can be traced to other DNA sequences in this sample. This rearrangement joins TRBV5-1 to TRBJ1-3; 7 bases align to TRBD1. Germline CDR1 is SGHRS and CDR2 is YFSETQ. The CDR3 loop spans 15 amino acids. The V gene end was trimmed by 0 bases and the J gene end by 1 base; junction bases not matched to a gene: 1. CDR3 DNA: TGCGCCAGCAGCTTGGCAGGGGGTTCTGGAAACACCATATATTTT. Protein sequence: CASSLAGGSGNTIYF. Full variable domain (rest looked up from reference TRBV5-1 and TRBJ1-3): KAGVTQTPRYLIKTRGQQVTLSCSPISGHRSVSWYQQTPGQGLQFLFEYFSETQRNKGNFPGRFSGRQFSNSRSEMNVSTLELGDSALYLCASSLAGGSGNTIYFGEGSWLTVV.

The chain employs TRBV5-1 and TRBJ2-3; D remains unclear. CDR1 and CDR2 (germline): SGHRS, YFSETQ. The ends were cut back, 0 bases at V and 2 bases at J, with 10 bases in the middle. This CDR3 is built from 15 residues. Here the CDR3 DNA reads TGCGCCAGCAGCTTGGAATCCAGCCTCACAGATACGCAGTATTTT. It encodes CASSLESSLTDTQYF.

The chain has TRBV9 and TRBJ1-4, with D uncertain. From germline, CDR1 is SGDLS and CDR2 YYNGEE. Trimming pared 0 bases from V and 8 bases from J, leaving 11 bases between. This CDR3 comprises 14 residues. CDR3 residues: CASSVGGSGEKLFF. The CDR3 DNA is TGTGCCAGCAGCGTAGGGGGAAGCGGGGAAAAACTGTTTTTT. Full variable domain (outside the CDR3, taken from reference TRBV9 and TRBJ1-4): DSGVTQTPKHLITATGQRVTLRCSPRSGDLSVYWYQQSLDQGLQFLIQYYNGEERAKGNILERFSAQQFPDLHSELNLSSLELGDSALYFCASSVGGSGEKLFFGSGTQLSVL.

In its sample, this clone was seen once. The V gene is TRBV28, the J gene TRBJ2-7, with 14 bases lining up with TRBD2. Germline V gene lookup returns CDR1 MDHEN and CDR2 SYDVKM. This CDR3 has 15 amino acids. J was trimmed by 4 bases and V by 4 bases; bases with no gene match: 3. CDR3 amino acids: CASSSGTSGSYEQYF. CDR3 DNA sequence: TGTGCCAGCAGTTCCGGGACTAGCGGGAGTTACGAGCAGTACTTC.

The V and J genes are TRBV9 and TRBJ2-1; possible D gene TRBD1, 6 bases. CDR1 and CDR2 from the germline V gene are SGDLS and YYNGEE. V lost 2 bases, J lost 4 bases, and 13 bases lay in between. The CDR3 extends over 15 amino acids. The CDR3: CASSVFPTGYNEQFF. The CDR3 DNA sequence: TGTGCCAGCAGCGTGTTCCCCACAGGGTACAATGAGCAGTTCTTC.

The CDR3 protein is CASRLGGSIEQFF. Here the CDR3 DNA reads TGTGCCAGCAGACTGGGGGGTAGTATTGAGCAGTTCTTC. The J gene is TRBJ2-1, the V gene TRBV5-4, with D perhaps TRBD2 (6 bases). This CDR3 has 13 residues. The germline V and J ends were trimmed by 5 bases and 9 bases, with 15 bases remaining between them. Looked up from germline, CDR1 is SGHNT and CDR2 is YYREEE (reference sequence).

CDR3 nucleotides: TGTGCCAGCAGCTTAGCTCGGGGGCAGGGAGAGACCCAGTACTTC. It encodes CASSLARGQGETQYF. The gene calls are TRBV7-2 and TRBJ2-5; D possibly matches TRBD1 or TRBD2 (6 bases each). V was trimmed by 0 bases and J by 4 bases, leaving 12 bases between them. This CDR3 contains 15 residues. Germline values: CDR1 SGHTA, CDR2 FQGNSA.

This clone was seen a single time. The chain carries TRBV19 and TRBJ1-5; D might be TRBD1 (5 bases). Germline V gene lookup returns CDR1 LNHDA and CDR2 SQIVND (reference sequence). The CDR3 contains 16 residues. Trimming removed 6 bases from V and 0 bases from J, with 15 bases in between. CDR3 amino acids: CASRRQGPSSNQPQHF. DNA of the CDR3: TGTGCCAGTAGAAGGCAGGGTCCCTCTAGCAATCAGCCCCAGCATTTT.

This chain links TRBV7-2 with TRBJ2-3, with D possibly being TRBD2 (6 bases). From germline, CDR1 is SGHTA and CDR2 FQGNSA. The germline V and J ends were trimmed by 0 bases and 2 bases, with 15 bases remaining between them. This CDR3 is built from 17 residues. The CDR3 loop is CASSLAGGGVSTDTQYF. The CDR3 DNA is TGTGCCAGCAGCTTAGCGGGAGGCGGGGTGTCCACAGATACGCAGTATTTT.

This chain links TRBV30 with TRBJ1-4; 7 bases are a match to TRBD1. The CDR3 is 15 amino acids. CDR1 and CDR2 (germline): GTSNPN, SVGIG (reference sequence). V dropped 3 bases and J dropped 4; count of bases not matched to a gene: 8. Here the CDR3 reads CAWSRPAGGNEKLFF. The CDR3 bases are TGTGCCTGGAGCCGACCGGCAGGGGGTAATGAAAAACTGTTTTTT.

This clone occurred a few times. The rearrangement uses TRBV4-2 and TRBJ2-7, with D perhaps TRBD1 (7 bases). CDR3 length: 15 residues. With 0 bases removed from V and 0 bases from J, the gap between germline ends came to 9 bases. Germline CDR1 and CDR2: LGHNA and YNFKEQ. As DNA, the CDR3 is TGTGCCAGCAGCCAAGAGCGGGACAGCTCCTACGAGCAGTACTTC. Translating it yields CASSQERDSSYEQYF.

This clone was detected a few times. The V and J genes are TRBV2 and TRBJ1-5; D remains ambiguous. Germline CDR1 SNHLY, CDR2 FYNNEI. This CDR3 has 12 amino acids. V shed 7 bases and J shed 7 bases, with 11 bases lying between them. DNA of the CDR3: TGTGCCAGCACCGACGCGGTGCAGCCCCAGCATTTT. It translates to CASTDAVQPQHF.

As DNA, the CDR3 is TGTGCCACCAGCAGAGTATGGGGGGCTGGGGCCAACGTCCTGACTTTC. This encodes CATSRVWGAGANVLTF. The chain carries TRBV15 and TRBJ2-6, with D possibly TRBD2 on 6 matching bases. CDR3 length: 16 residues. Trimming stripped 1 base from V and 2 bases from J, with 9 bases between. Germline CDR1 reads LNHNV; CDR2 reads YYDKDF (reference sequence).

The chain carries TRBV28 and TRBJ1-5; no clear D gene. The germline V gene has CDR1 MDHEN and CDR2 SYDVKM. With 5 bases removed from V and 9 bases from J, the gap between germline ends came to 11 bases. The CDR3 runs 12 residues. CDR3 region: CASSQFSGPQHF. CDR3 coding DNA: TGTGCCAGCAGTCAATTCTCGGGGCCCCAGCATTTT.

The chain uses TRBV12-2 and TRBJ1-4. TRBV12-2 is termed a pseudogene. The CDR3 is 13 residues long. CDR3: CASPNKGGEKLFF. DNA of the CDR3: TGTGCAAGTCCCAATAAGGGTGGGGAAAAACTGTTTTTT.

The chain is built from TRBV2 and TRBJ1-2, with D hard to call. This CDR3 comprises 11 residues. Germline-derived CDR1 and CDR2 are SNHLY and FYNNEI. Trimming shortened V by 8 bases and J by 3 bases, and 7 bases separated the two germline ends. The CDR3 nucleotides are TGTGCCAGCGGAGGAGACTATGGCTACACCTTC. Its translation is CASGGDYGYTF.

The chain links TRBV7-3 to TRBJ1-1; D not certain. CDR3 length: 16 amino acids. Trimming stripped 1 base from V and 1 base from J, with 13 bases between. Germline-derived CDR1 and CDR2 are SGHTA and FQGTGA. Written as DNA, the CDR3 is TGTGCCAGCAGCTTAAGGGCGGCCCGGGGGAACACTGAAGCTTTCTTT. It is translated as CASSLRAARGNTEAFF.

The chain employs TRBV19 and TRBJ2-7; D unresolved. With 7 bases removed from V and 2 bases from J, the gap between germline ends came to 6 bases. The germline gives CDR1 LNHDA, CDR2 SQIVND (reference sequence). The CDR3 is 11 residues long. This CDR3 reads CASKSPYEQYF. The CDR3 region has the DNA TGTGCCAGTAAGAGCCCCTACGAGCAGTACTTC.

This clone has only a few counts. The V gene is TRBV19, the J gene TRBJ1-5; TRBD1 agrees at 7 bases. Germline V gene lookup returns CDR1 LNHDA and CDR2 SQIVND (reference sequence). With 5 bases clipped from V and 2 bases from J, the junction kept 3 bases outside the gene matches. This CDR3 has 14 amino acids. CDR3 protein: CASSAGQGNQPQHF. The CDR3 coding sequence is TGTGCCAGTAGTGCCGGACAGGGCAATCAGCCCCAGCATTTT.

The chain links TRBV5-8 to TRBJ2-3, with D possibly being TRBD2 (6 bases). The V end lost 0 bases, the J end lost 2 bases, and 19 bases lay between the germline ends. The CDR3 runs 18 residues. Germline loops: CDR1 SGHTS, CDR2 YDEGEE. This CDR3 is CASSLAASGGLLTDTQYF. CDR3 nucleotide sequence: TGTGCCAGCAGCTTGGCGGCCTCCGGAGGACTACTCACAGATACGCAGTATTTT.